This T cell receptor (beta chain) appears in the sequencing data of a study of beta chain features in type 1 diabetes. Sorting that relied on CD45RO/CCR7/CD25/CD127/CD95/CD27 yielded CD4+ naive, central memory, regulatory and stem cell-like memory cells. A few counts support this clone. The antigen is undetermined. The investigators reverse transcribed all of the isolated RNA, so they sequenced expressed TCRB transcripts. There were 3.4 million or so reads on average in the naive, central memory and regulatory T cell samples. The protocol was immunoSEQ multiplex PCR, while the TCRdb copy is restricted to in-frame clones and leaves out a portion. The table includes 100,000 to 150,000 clones, roughly 17% detected once. This CDR3 comprises 16 residues. With 1 base removed from V and 5 bases from J, the gap between germline ends came to 17 bases. From germline, CDR1 is LGHNA and CDR2 YNFKEQ. Regarding the study as a whole: Insertions at VDJ junctions were less frequent in type 1 diabetes patients. These patients also deleted more nucleotides at the same junctions. Shorter templates might be favored by PCR, and equally so in patients and in controls. Researchers report that Type 1 diabetes patients had moderately but significantly shorter TCRB CDR3s across all four CD4+ subsets.

The TCR originated in a man aged 18 to 35 with type 1 diabetes. The sequenced sample was central memory CD4+ T cells from blood. V is TRBV4-2 and J is TRBJ2-5; maybe TRBD2 (5 bases). The CDR3 nucleotides are TGTGCCAGCAGCCAAGCCCTCAGCGGAAAGGTCGAGACCCAGTACTTC. Its protein is CASSQALSGKVETQYF.